Listed here are 32 T cell receptor beta chains from one sample, sequenced in a study of blood T cell repertoires in COVID-19 (dated by TCRdb to 2020 to 2022). Libraries were constructed by the immunoSEQ multiplex PCR assay. TCRdb provides this immuneACCESS table in a form limited to in-frame rearrangements. Some clones are lacking; in checked studies, under half of them reflect an unresolved V gene, and why the rest are absent is not known. The sample has over 200,000 clones on record, more than 75% of them singletons. Approximately 12% of the sample lies in the top ten. What was sequenced was peripheral blood. Receptors originate from a woman in her thirties or forties with acute or convalescent COVID-19.

The gene calls are TRBV30 and TRBJ1-5, with unresolved D. The CDR3 has 13 amino acids. Trimming pared 2 bases from V and 6 bases from J, leaving 11 bases between. The germline V gene encodes CDR1 GTSNPN and CDR2 SVGIG (reference sequence). CDR3 amino acids: CAWSFGGSQPQHF. The CDR3 DNA is TGTGCCTGGAGTTTCGGAGGGTCTCAGCCCCAGCATTTT.

This chain uses TRBV30 with TRBJ2-7, with D possibly matching TRBD2 (6 bases). Germline V gene lookup returns CDR1 GTSNPN and CDR2 SVGIG (reference sequence). The CDR3 extends over 13 amino acids. The V end lost 5 bases, the J end lost 4 bases, and 15 bases lay between the germline ends. The CDR3 is CAWGPEGRYEQYF. The CDR3 bases are TGTGCCTGGGGACCCGAAGGGAGGTACGAGCAGTACTTC.

The V and J genes are TRBV5-1 and TRBJ2-1; D is perhaps TRBD1 (5 bases). V dropped 4 bases and J dropped 4 bases, with 15 bases sitting between them. The CDR3 extends over 15 amino acids. Germline lookup yields CDR1 SGHRS and CDR2 YFSETQ. The CDR3 sequence is CASSMGHQTYNEQFF. CDR3 DNA sequence: TGCGCCAGCAGCATGGGGCATCAGACATACAATGAGCAGTTCTTC.

As for this clone: Other DNA sequences in this sample translate to the same CDR3. The chain combines TRBV27 with TRBJ2-7; 7 nucleotides agree with TRBD1. With V trimmed by 6 bases and J by 2 bases, 4 bases remained unmatched. The CDR3 is 13 amino acids. Germline values: CDR1 MNHEY, CDR2 SMNVEV (reference sequence). CDR3 sequence (DNA): TGTGCCAGCAGCCGGGACAGTACCTACGAGCAGTACTTC. Translated, it gives CASSRDSTYEQYF.

The rearrangement joins TRBV6-1 to TRBJ1-5; 7 bases fit TRBD1. V trimming: 3 bases; J trimming: 0 bases; junction bases outside the gene matches: 2. Germline V gene data show CDR1 as MNHNS and CDR2 as SASEGT. There are 15 residues in the CDR3. CDR3 region: CASSEDRFSNQPQHF. The CDR3 nucleotides are TGTGCCAGCAGTGAGGACAGGTTTAGCAATCAGCCCCAGCATTTT.

The chain employs TRBV7-2 and TRBJ1-1, with D possibly being TRBD1 (5 bases). The CDR3 is 15 amino acids. The germline V gene has CDR1 SGHTA and CDR2 FQGNSA. The germline V and J ends were trimmed by 2 bases and 0 bases, with 10 bases remaining between them. CDR3 DNA sequence: TGTGCCAGCAGCTTATATGGGGCCTTGAACACTGAAGCTTTCTTT. Translation: CASSLYGALNTEAFF.

The chain links TRBV9 to TRBJ2-3, with 11 bases aligning to TRBD2. Germline V lookup: CDR1 SGDLS, CDR2 YYNGEE. This CDR3 has 16 residues. The ends lost 6 bases at V and 1 base at J; junction bases unmatched: 7. The DNA for the CDR3 is TGTGCCAGCAACCTTAGCGGGGGGGGGCGCACAGATACGCAGTATTTT. Its protein is CASNLSGGGRTDTQYF.

This chain links TRBV6-6 with TRBJ1-4, with 9 nucleotides matching TRBD1. The ends lost 6 bases at V and 6 bases at J; junction bases unmatched: 11. Germline lookup yields CDR1 MNHNY and CDR2 SVGAGI (reference sequence). CDR3 length: 16 residues. This chain's CDR3 is CASRPGTGFGDEKLFF. The CDR3 DNA reads as TGTGCCAGCAGGCCCGGGACAGGGTTTGGTGATGAAAAACTGTTTTTT.

The CDR3 DNA follows: TGCGCCAGCAGCCAAGATAATATACCGGGACTTCTTTCAGCTTTCTTT. It is translated as CASSQDNIPGLLSAFF. The chain uses TRBV4-3 and TRBJ1-1; tentative D call: TRBD1 (5 bases). Per germline, CDR1 LGHNA and CDR2 YSLEER. Trimming left V 0 bases short and J 10 bases short, with 21 bases between. This CDR3 has 16 residues.

V and J are TRBV5-1 and TRBJ2-5; TRBD1 agrees at 9 bases. CDR1 and CDR2 (germline): SGHRS, YFSETQ. The trim removed 3 bases at V and 5 bases at J, leaving 8 bases unmatched. This CDR3 has 15 residues. DNA for the CDR3: TGCGCCAGCAGCTCCCGGGACAGGGCGCTGGAGACCCAGTACTTC. Protein product: CASSSRDRALETQYF.

The chain uses TRBV5-5 and TRBJ1-2; D is undetermined. Germline CDR1 and CDR2: SGHKS and YYEKEE (reference sequence). The CDR3 totals 15 residues. Trimming removed 2 bases from V and 6 bases from J, with 17 bases in between. CDR3 coding DNA: TGTGCCAGCAGCTTTCGAAATTCCCAGAGGAATGGCTACACCTTC. As protein: CASSFRNSQRNGYTF.

This clone was observed a handful of times. The CDR3 DNA is TGTGCCAGCAGCTCAGGGTTTGGGACATCACAGTATGGCTACACCTTC. This codes for CASSSGFGTSQYGYTF. This chain uses TRBV7-2 with TRBJ1-2; D possibly corresponds to TRBD1 (6 bases). The CDR3 totals 16 residues. Trimming pared 4 bases from V and 5 bases from J, leaving 20 bases between. Germline lookup yields CDR1 SGHTA and CDR2 FQGNSA.

The chain recombines TRBV27 with TRBJ2-7; 8 positions agree with TRBD1. There are 15 residues in the CDR3. Germline-derived CDR1 and CDR2 are MNHEY and SMNVEV (reference sequence). V shed 4 bases and J 3 bases; nucleotides not matched to a gene: 8. CDR3: CASSSPGQGVYEQYF. The DNA for the CDR3 is TGTGCCAGCAGTTCCCCCGGACAGGGAGTCTACGAGCAGTACTTC.

J is TRBJ1-4 and V is TRBV18; D ambiguous. The CDR3 totals 14 residues. V was clipped by 2 bases and J by 8 bases, with 12 bases between them. Germline V gene lookup returns CDR1 KGHSH and CDR2 LQKENI. The CDR3 sequence is CASSPGALGEKLFF. The CDR3 DNA reads TGTGCCAGCTCACCAGGCGCCCTCGGGGAAAAACTGTTTTTT. The full variable domain, with the rest looked up from reference TRBV18 and TRBJ1-4, is NAGVMQNPRHLVRRRGQEARLRCSPMKGHSHVYWYRQLPEEGLKFMVYLQKENIIDESGMPKERFSAEFPKEGPSILRIQQVVRGDSAAYFCASSPGALGEKLFFGSGTQLSVL.

The chain recombines TRBV7-2 with TRBJ2-1, with 12 bases identical to TRBD2. There are 15 residues in the CDR3. Germline CDR1 and CDR2: SGHTA and FQGNSA. The J segment lost 4 bases and the V segment lost 4 bases, leaving 2 bases of the junction unmatched. CDR3 amino acids: CASSSLAGGYNEQFF. In DNA, the CDR3 is TGTGCCAGCAGCTCACTAGCGGGAGGTTACAATGAGCAGTTCTTC.

V gene TRBV27 combines with J gene TRBJ1-6; unclear D gene. In germline, CDR1 is MNHEY, CDR2 SMNVEV (reference sequence). There are 17 residues in the CDR3. Trimming pared 3 bases from V and 0 bases from J, leaving 12 bases between. CDR3 loop: CASSFVSGGSYNSPLHF. CDR3 nucleotides: TGTGCCAGCAGTTTTGTTAGCGGTGGCTCCTATAATTCACCCCTCCACTTT.

This clone was recorded only once. This chain uses TRBV19 with TRBJ2-7; no clear D gene. CDR1 is LNHDA, CDR2 SQIVND, per germline (reference sequence). This CDR3 spans 13 amino acids. V lost 4 bases and J lost 4, with 11 bases in between. DNA for the CDR3: TGTGCCAGTAGTAAACCTGGTCGGTACGAGCAGTACTTC. Protein sequence: CASSKPGRYEQYF.

This clone was seen a handful of times. J is TRBJ1-4 and V is TRBV6-1, with 10 bases identical to TRBD1. The CDR3 covers 16 residues. V gave up 3 bases and J gave up 8 bases; unmatched junction bases: 9. CDR1 and CDR2 from the germline V gene are MNHNS and SASEGT. CDR3 loop: CASSEVRGQGIEKLFF. CDR3 coding DNA: TGTGCCAGCAGTGAGGTTAGGGGACAGGGGATCGAAAAACTGTTTTTT.

This clone appeared a few times. The chain links TRBV4-3 to TRBJ2-2; TRBD1 matches at 8 bases. The germline gives CDR1 LGHNA, CDR2 YSLEER. V dropped 0 bases and J dropped 5; count of bases not matched to a gene: 11. The CDR3 has 18 residues. CDR3: CASSQDSAGGLNTGELFF. The DNA of the CDR3 is TGCGCCAGCAGCCAAGATTCGGCAGGGGGCTTGAATACCGGGGAGCTGTTTTTT.

This chain connects TRBV18 to TRBJ1-5; tentatively, D is TRBD1 (6 bases). The V end lost 4 bases, the J end lost 0 bases, and 7 bases lay between the germline ends. The CDR3 runs 14 residues. Germline assignment: CDR1 KGHSH and CDR2 LQKENI. CDR3 in DNA: TGTGCCAGCTCACGGACAGATAGCAATCAGCCCCAGCATTTT. It translates to CASSRTDSNQPQHF. Looking up the rest from reference TRBV18 and TRBJ1-5 gives the full variable domain: NAGVMQNPRHLVRRRGQEARLRCSPMKGHSHVYWYRQLPEEGLKFMVYLQKENIIDESGMPKERFSAEFPKEGPSILRIQQVVRGDSAAYFCASSRTDSNQPQHFGDGTRLSIL.

The chain combines TRBV29-1 with TRBJ2-5, with 9 bases that match TRBD1. The CDR3 is made up of 15 amino acids. Germline values: CDR1 SQVTM, CDR2 ANQGSEA. Unmatched junction bases numbered 9, after V lost 7 bases and J lost 0 bases. DNA for the CDR3: TGCAGCGCTGACACCGGGACAGGGTACCAAGAGACCCAGTACTTC. It codes for CSADTGTGYQETQYF.

CDR3 sequence: CASSFGRGGDTQYF. In DNA, the CDR3 is TGTGCCAGCAGTTTCGGGAGAGGAGGGGATACGCAGTATTTT. The chain is built from TRBV6-2 or TRBV6-3 and TRBJ2-3; tentatively, D is TRBD2 (6 bases). V was clipped by 4 bases and J by 6 bases, with 14 bases between them. Germline CDR1 reads MNHEY; CDR2 reads SVGEGT. This CDR3 is 14 amino acids long.

The V call is TRBV10-3, the J call TRBJ2-1, with D possibly TRBD2 on 7 matching bases. Germline loops: CDR1 ENHRY, CDR2 SYGVKD. The V and J ends lost 5 bases and 6 bases respectively, with 17 bases between them. The CDR3 consists of 15 residues. CDR3 sequence (DNA): TGTGCCATCAGTAATGAGGGGGGAGGGTTCAATGAGCAGTTCTTC. Translation: CAISNEGGGFNEQFF.

This CDR3 is CSVQNDNSYEQYF. CDR3 in DNA: TGCAGCGTCCAGAATGACAACTCCTACGAGCAGTACTTC. The chain has TRBV29-1 and TRBJ2-7; the D is unclear. Trimming removed 6 bases at V and 0 bases at J, with 12 bases between. Germline loops: CDR1 SQVTM, CDR2 ANQGSEA. The CDR3 sequence is 13 residues long.

The chain employs TRBV29-1 and TRBJ1-1, with D maybe TRBD1 (5 bases). This CDR3 is built from 13 residues. The ends were cut back, 6 bases at V and 3 bases at J, with 14 bases in the middle. The germline gives CDR1 SQVTM, CDR2 ANQGSEA. CDR3 loop: CSVRDPRDTEAFF. The CDR3 DNA reads TGCAGCGTGCGGGACCCAAGGGACACTGAAGCTTTCTTT.

A single count supports this clone. The chain links TRBV12-3 or TRBV12-4 to TRBJ2-5, with TRBD2 as a possible D gene (7 bases). With 7 bases removed from V and 5 bases from J, the gap between germline ends came to 14 bases. CDR3 length equals 13 residues. Written as DNA, the CDR3 is TGTGCCAGCAATGTGGGGGGGCAGGAGACCCAGTACTTC. Protein: CASNVGGQETQYF.

The CDR3 sequence is CATRPTGNEETQYF. CDR3 bases: TGTGCCACCCGACCGACAGGGAACGAAGAGACCCAGTACTTC. The gene calls are TRBV6-4 and TRBJ2-5; the match to TRBD1 covers 7 bases. With V trimmed by 10 bases and J by 3 bases, 11 bases remained unmatched. The CDR3 loop spans 14 amino acids. Germline V gives CDR1 MRHNA, CDR2 SNTAGT.

The J gene is TRBJ1-1, the V gene TRBV30; no definite D call. The germline CDR1 and CDR2 sequences are GTSNPN and SVGIG (reference sequence). The CDR3 is made up of 13 amino acids. The ends were cut back, 3 bases at V and 1 base at J, with 9 bases in the middle. CDR3 in amino acids: CAWRGFSNTEAFF. CDR3 sequence (DNA): TGTGCCTGGAGGGGCTTTTCGAACACTGAAGCTTTCTTT.

V is TRBV5-1 and J is TRBJ2-5; maybe TRBD2 (6 bases). Trimming took 3 bases from V and 4 from J, leaving 19 bases between them. The CDR3 totals 16 residues. Germline values: CDR1 SGHRS, CDR2 YFSETQ. CDR3 DNA: TGCGCCAGCAGCTACTTGCTCAGGGACGGGGGAGAGACCCAGTACTTC. Protein: CASSYLLRDGGETQYF.

The chain employs TRBV7-2 and TRBJ2-2; 9 nucleotides align to TRBD2. The V segment lost 0 bases and the J segment 3 bases; nucleotides outside the gene matches: 8. Germline CDR1 SGHTA, CDR2 FQGNSA. This CDR3 contains 18 residues. CDR3 coding DNA: TGTGCCAGCAGCTTAGCGACTATCCTAGCGGGGTACACCGGGGAGCTGTTTTTT. It codes for CASSLATILAGYTGELFF. The full variable domain, completed using reference TRBV7-2 and TRBJ2-2, is GAGVSQSPSNKVTEKGKDVELRCDPISGHTALYWYRQSLGQGLEFLIYFQGNSAPDKSGLPSDRFSAERTGGSVSTLTIQRTQQEDSAVYLCASSLATILAGYTGELFFGEGSRLTVL.

The CDR3 DNA reads TGTGCCAGCAGCTTTCCCGAGACAGGGGCGAACACCGGGGAGCTGTTTTTT. It is translated as CASSFPETGANTGELFF. V gene TRBV7-3 combines with J gene TRBJ2-2; TRBD1 agrees at 8 bases. V lost 3 bases to trimming and J lost 0 bases; unmatched junction nucleotides: 6. In germline, CDR1 is SGHTA, CDR2 FQGTGA. The CDR3 has 17 residues. Looking up the rest from reference TRBV7-3 and TRBJ2-2 gives the full variable domain: GAGVSQTPSNKVTEKGKYVELRCDPISGHTALYWYRQSLGQGPEFLIYFQGTGAADDSGLPNDRFFAVRPEGSVSTLKIQRTERGDSAVYLCASSFPETGANTGELFFGEGSRLTVL.

The rearrangement uses TRBV9 and TRBJ2-2; TRBD2 matches at 15 bases. The trim removed 4 bases at V and 3 bases at J, leaving 10 bases unmatched. The CDR3 contains 19 residues. From germline, CDR1 is SGDLS and CDR2 YYNGEE. CDR3 protein: CASSSGTSGRNRDTGELFF. The CDR3 DNA reads as TGTGCCAGCAGCTCCGGGACTAGCGGGAGGAACCGAGACACCGGGGAGCTGTTTTTT.